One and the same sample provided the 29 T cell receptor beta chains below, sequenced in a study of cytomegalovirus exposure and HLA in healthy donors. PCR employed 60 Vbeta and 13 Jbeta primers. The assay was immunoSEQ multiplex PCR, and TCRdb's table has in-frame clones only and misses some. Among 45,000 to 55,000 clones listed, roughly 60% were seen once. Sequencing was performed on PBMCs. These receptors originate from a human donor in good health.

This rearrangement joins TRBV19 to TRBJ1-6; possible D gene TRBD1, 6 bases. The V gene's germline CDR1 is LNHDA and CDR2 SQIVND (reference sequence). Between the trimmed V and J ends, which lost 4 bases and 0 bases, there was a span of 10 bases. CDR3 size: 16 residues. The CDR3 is CASSTGERSYNSPLHF. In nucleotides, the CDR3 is TGTGCCAGTAGTACAGGGGAGCGCTCCTATAATTCACCCCTCCACTTT.

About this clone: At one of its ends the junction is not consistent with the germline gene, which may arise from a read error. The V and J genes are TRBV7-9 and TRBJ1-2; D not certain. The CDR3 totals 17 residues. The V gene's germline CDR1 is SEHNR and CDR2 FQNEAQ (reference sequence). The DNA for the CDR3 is TGTTCCAGCAGCTCCACGGGTCGGGTCGTGGAATACTATGGCTACACCTTC. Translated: CSSSSTGRVVEYYGYTF.

CDR3 sequence reads: CASSIGTGAGNTIYF. The CDR3 DNA follows: TGTGCCAGTAGTATTGGGACAGGGGCTGGAAACACCATATATTTT. The chain couples TRBV19 to TRBJ1-3, with 10 bases lining up with TRBD1. With V trimmed by 3 bases and J by 2 bases, 1 base remained unmatched. CDR1 is LNHDA and CDR2 is SQIVND in the germline V gene (reference sequence). CDR3 length: 15 amino acids.

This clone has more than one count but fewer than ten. The CDR3, as DNA: TGTGCCAGCAGCTTGGAGGGGCGACGGACTGAAGCTTTCTTT. It is translated as CASSLEGRRTEAFF. The chain employs TRBV5-4 and TRBJ1-1; possibly TRBD1 for D (5 bases). The CDR3 is 14 residues long. Germline CDR1 and CDR2: SGHNT and YYREEE (reference sequence). V dropped 0 bases and J dropped 5 bases, with 11 bases sitting between them.

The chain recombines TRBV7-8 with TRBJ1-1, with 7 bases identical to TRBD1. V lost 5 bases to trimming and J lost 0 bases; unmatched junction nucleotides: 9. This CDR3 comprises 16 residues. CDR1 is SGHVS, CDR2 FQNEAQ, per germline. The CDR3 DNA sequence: TGTGCCAGCAGCAAACGATCAGGGGGTGTGAACACTGAAGCTTTCTTT. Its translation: CASSKRSGGVNTEAFF.

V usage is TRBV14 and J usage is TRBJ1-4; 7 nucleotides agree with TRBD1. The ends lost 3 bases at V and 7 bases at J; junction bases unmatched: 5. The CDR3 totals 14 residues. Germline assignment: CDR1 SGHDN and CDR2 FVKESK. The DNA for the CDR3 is TGTGCCAGCAGCCATCAGGGGGTGGGTGAAAAACTGTTTTTT. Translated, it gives CASSHQGVGEKLFF.

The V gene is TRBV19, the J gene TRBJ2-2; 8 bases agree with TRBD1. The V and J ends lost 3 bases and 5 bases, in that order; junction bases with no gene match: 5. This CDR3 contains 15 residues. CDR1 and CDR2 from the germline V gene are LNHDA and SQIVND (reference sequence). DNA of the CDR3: TGTGCCAGTAGTATCCAGGGGGCTAGTACCGGGGAGCTGTTTTTT. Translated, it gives CASSIQGASTGELFF.

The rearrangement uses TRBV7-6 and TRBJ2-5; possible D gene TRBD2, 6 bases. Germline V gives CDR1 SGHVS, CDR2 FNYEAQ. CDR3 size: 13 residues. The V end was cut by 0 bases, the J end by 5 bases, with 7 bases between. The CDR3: CASSLAEGETQYF. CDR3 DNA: TGTGCCAGCAGCTTAGCGGAGGGGGAGACCCAGTACTTC.

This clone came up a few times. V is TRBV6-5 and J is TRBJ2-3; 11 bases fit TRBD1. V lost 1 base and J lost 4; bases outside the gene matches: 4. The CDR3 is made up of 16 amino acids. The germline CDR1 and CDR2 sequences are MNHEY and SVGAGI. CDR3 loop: CASSYFGQGAADTQYF. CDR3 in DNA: TGTGCCAGCAGTTACTTCGGACAGGGGGCTGCAGATACGCAGTATTTT.

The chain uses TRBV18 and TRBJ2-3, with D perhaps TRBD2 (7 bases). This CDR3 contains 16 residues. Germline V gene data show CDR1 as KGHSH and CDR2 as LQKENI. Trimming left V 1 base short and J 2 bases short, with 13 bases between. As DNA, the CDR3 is TGTGCCAGCTCACCACTCCGAGGGGGGGACACAGATACGCAGTATTTT. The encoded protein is CASSPLRGGDTDTQYF.

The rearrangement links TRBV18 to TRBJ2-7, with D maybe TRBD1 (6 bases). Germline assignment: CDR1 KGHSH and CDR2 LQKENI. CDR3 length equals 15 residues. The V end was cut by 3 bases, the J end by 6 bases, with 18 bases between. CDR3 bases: TGTGCCAGCTCACCTCAGGGGCAACAAAGGGGCGAGCAGTACTTC. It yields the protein CASSPQGQQRGEQYF. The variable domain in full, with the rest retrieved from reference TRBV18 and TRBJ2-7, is NAGVMQNPRHLVRRRGQEARLRCSPMKGHSHVYWYRQLPEEGLKFMVYLQKENIIDESGMPKERFSAEFPKEGPSILRIQQVVRGDSAAYFCASSPQGQQRGEQYFGPGTRLTVT.

CDR3 sequence reads: CASKGVLAKNIQYF. The CDR3 coding sequence is TGTGCCAGCAAAGGGGTCCTAGCCAAAAACATTCAGTACTTC. V and J are TRBV6-1 and TRBJ2-4; tentatively, D is TRBD1 (5 bases). CDR1 and CDR2 (germline): MNHNS, SASEGT. The length of the CDR3 is 14 residues. Trimming removed 7 bases at V and 0 bases at J, with 10 bases between.

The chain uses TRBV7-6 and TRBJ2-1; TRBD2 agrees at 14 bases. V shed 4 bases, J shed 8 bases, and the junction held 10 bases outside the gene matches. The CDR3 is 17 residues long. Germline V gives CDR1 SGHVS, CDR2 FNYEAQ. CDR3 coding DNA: TGTGCCAGCAGCTCAGCCACGAGACTAGCGGGGGGGCATGAGCAGTTCTTC. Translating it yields CASSSATRLAGGHEQFF.

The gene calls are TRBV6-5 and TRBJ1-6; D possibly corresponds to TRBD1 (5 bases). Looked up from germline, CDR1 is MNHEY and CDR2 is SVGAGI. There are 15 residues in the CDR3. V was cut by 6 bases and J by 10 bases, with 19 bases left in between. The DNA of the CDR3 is TGTGCCAGCAGCCCCGAACGGTCCGGGGGGTCACCCCTCCACTTT. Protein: CASSPERSGGSPLHF.

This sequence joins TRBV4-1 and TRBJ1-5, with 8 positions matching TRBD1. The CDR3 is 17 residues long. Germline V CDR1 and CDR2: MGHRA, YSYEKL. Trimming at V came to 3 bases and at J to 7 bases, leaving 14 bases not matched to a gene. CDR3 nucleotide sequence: TGCGCCAGCAGCCACCTCCCAGGACAGGGTCTTAGCCAGCCCCAGCATTTT. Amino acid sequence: CASSHLPGQGLSQPQHF.

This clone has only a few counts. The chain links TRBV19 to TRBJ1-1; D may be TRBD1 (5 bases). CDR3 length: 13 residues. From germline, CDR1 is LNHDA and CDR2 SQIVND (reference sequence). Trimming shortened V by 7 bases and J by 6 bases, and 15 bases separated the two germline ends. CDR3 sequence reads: CASNPDTSSEAFF. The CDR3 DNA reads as TGTGCCAGTAACCCGGACACCAGCTCTGAAGCTTTCTTT. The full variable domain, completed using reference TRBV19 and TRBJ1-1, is DGGITQSPKYLFRKEGQNVTLSCEQNLNHDAMYWYRQDPGQGLRLIYYSQIVNDFQKGDIAEGYSVSREKKESFPLTVTSAQKNPTAFYLCASNPDTSSEAFFGQGTRLTVV.

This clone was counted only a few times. CDR3 region: CASSLGGLETQYF. CDR3 DNA sequence: TGCGCCAGCAGCTTGGGAGGGCTGGAGACCCAGTACTTC. The V and J genes are TRBV5-1 and TRBJ2-5, with D possibly TRBD2 on 5 matching bases. V was trimmed by 0 bases and J by 5 bases, leaving 8 bases between them. The CDR3 totals 13 residues. CDR1 is SGHRS, CDR2 YFSETQ, per germline.

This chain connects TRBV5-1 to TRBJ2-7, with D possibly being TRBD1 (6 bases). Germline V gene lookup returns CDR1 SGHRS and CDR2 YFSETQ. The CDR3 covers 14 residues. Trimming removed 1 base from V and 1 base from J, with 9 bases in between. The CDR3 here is CASSLWTVSYEQYF. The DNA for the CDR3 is TGCGCCAGCAGCTTGTGGACAGTTTCCTACGAGCAGTACTTC.

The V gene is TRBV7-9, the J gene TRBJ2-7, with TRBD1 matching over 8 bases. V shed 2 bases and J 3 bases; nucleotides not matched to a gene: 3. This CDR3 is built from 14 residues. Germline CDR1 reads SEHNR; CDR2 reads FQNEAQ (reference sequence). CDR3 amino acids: CASSLPGQGYEQYF. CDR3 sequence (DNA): TGTGCCAGCAGCTTACCAGGACAGGGCTACGAGCAGTACTTC.

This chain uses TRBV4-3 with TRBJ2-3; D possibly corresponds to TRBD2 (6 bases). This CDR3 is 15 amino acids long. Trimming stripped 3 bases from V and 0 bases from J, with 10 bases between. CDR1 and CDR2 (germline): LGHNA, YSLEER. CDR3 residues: CASSHFSGSTDTQYF. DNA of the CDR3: TGCGCCAGCAGCCATTTTAGCGGTAGCACAGATACGCAGTATTTT.

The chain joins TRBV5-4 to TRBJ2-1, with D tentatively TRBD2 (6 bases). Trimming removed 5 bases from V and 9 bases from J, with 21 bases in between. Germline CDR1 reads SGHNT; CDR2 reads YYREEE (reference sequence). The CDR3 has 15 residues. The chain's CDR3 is CASRLIPGDRPEQFF. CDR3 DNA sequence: TGTGCCAGCAGACTCATCCCGGGGGACCGGCCTGAGCAGTTCTTC.

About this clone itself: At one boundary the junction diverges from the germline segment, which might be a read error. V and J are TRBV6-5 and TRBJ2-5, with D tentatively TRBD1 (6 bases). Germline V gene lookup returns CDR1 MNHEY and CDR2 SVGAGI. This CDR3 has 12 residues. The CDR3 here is CASRQGQGTQYF. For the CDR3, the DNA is TGTGCCAGCAGACAGGGCCAAGGGACCCAGTACTTC.

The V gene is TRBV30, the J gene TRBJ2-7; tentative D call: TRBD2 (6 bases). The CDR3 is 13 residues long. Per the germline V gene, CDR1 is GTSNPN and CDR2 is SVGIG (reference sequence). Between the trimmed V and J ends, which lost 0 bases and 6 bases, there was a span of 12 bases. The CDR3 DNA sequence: TGTGCCTGGAGTGTACAGCGGGTTAGCGAGCAGTACTTC. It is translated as CAWSVQRVSEQYF. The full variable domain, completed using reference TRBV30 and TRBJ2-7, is SQTIHQWPATLVQPVGSPLSLECTVEGTSNPNLYWYRQAAGRGLQLLFYSVGIGQISSEVPQNLSASRPQDRQFILSSKKLLLSDSGFYLCAWSVQRVSEQYFGPGTRLTVT.

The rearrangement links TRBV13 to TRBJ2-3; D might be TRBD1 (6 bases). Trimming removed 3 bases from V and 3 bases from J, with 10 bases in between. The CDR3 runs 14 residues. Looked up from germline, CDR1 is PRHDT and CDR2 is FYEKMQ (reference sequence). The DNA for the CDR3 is TGTGCCAGCAGCTTGCGGACAGCTACAGATACGCAGTATTTT. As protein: CASSLRTATDTQYF.

The chain's CDR3 is CASSAADRRNSNQPQHF. As DNA, the CDR3 is TGTGCCAGCTCAGCTGCGGACAGGCGGAATAGCAATCAGCCCCAGCATTTT. The chain has TRBV18 and TRBJ1-5, with 7 bases identical to TRBD1. Trimming removed 5 bases from V and 0 bases from J; junction bases left unmatched: 10. CDR1 is KGHSH and CDR2 is LQKENI in the germline V gene. The CDR3 loop spans 17 amino acids.

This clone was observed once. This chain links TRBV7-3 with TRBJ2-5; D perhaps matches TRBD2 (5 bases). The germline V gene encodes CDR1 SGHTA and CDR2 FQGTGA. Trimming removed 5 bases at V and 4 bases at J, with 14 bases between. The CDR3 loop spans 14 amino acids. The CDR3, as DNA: TGTGCCAGCAGCGAACTAGGGCAGTTAGAGACCCAGTACTTC. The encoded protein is CASSELGQLETQYF.

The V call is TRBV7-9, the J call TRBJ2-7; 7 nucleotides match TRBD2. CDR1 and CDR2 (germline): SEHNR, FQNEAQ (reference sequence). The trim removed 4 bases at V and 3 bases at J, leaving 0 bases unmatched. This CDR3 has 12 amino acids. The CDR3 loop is CASSWDYYEQYF. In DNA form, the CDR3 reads TGTGCCAGCAGCTGGGACTACTACGAGCAGTACTTC.

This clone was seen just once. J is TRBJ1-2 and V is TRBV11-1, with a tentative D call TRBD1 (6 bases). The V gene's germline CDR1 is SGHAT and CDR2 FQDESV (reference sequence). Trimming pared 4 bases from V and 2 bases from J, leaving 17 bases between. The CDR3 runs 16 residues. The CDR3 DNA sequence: TGTGCCAGCAGCTACCCGGGAGGGGGAGCGAACTATGGCTACACCTTC. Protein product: CASSYPGGGANYGYTF.

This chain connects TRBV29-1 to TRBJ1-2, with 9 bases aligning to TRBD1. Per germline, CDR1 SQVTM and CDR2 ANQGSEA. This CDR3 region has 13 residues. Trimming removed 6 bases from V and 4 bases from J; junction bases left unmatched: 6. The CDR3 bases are TGCAGCGTCGATGGACAGGGGCTCTATGGCTACACCTTC. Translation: CSVDGQGLYGYTF. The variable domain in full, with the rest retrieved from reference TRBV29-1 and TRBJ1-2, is SAVISQKPSRDICQRGTSLTIQCQVDSQVTMMFWYRQQPGQSLTLIATANQGSEATYESGFVIDKFPISRPNLTFSTLTVSNMSPEDSSIYLCSVDGQGLYGYTFGSGTRLTVV.